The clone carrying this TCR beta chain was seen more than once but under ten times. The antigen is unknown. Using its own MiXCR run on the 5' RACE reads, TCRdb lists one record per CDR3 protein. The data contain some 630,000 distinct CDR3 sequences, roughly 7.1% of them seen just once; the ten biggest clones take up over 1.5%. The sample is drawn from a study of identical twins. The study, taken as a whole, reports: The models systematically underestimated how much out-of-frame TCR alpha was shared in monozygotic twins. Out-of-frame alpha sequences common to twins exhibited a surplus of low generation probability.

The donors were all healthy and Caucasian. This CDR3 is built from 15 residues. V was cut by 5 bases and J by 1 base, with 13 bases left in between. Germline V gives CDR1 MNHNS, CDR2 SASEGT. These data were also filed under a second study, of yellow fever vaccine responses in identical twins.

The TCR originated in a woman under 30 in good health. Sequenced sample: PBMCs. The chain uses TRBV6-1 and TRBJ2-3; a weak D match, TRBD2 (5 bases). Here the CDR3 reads CASSPGGHGTDTQYF. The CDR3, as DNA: TGTGCCAGCAGTCCGGGCGGGCACGGCACAGATACGCAGTATTTT.